Each of the 2 T cell receptor beta chains below was sequenced from the same sample in a study of control samples from healthy donors and cancer patients. Some clones are missing from TCRdb's copy, which holds only in-frame ones; the method was immunoSEQ multiplex PCR. This sample has about 86,000 clones, with roughly nine tenths found just once. Sequencing was performed on PBMCs. All receptors come from a woman aged 45-59 years with colorectal cancer.

The V gene is TRBV24-1, the J gene TRBJ2-3; TRBD1 matches 9 bases. The junction had 4 bases not matched to a gene; V was cut back by 4 bases and J by 3 bases. Germline V gene sequence: CDR1 KGHDR, CDR2 SFDVKD. The CDR3 is made up of 15 amino acids. The CDR3 loop is CATSDSGQGTDTQYF. The CDR3 DNA reads TGTGCCACCAGTGACTCCGGACAGGGGACAGATACGCAGTATTTT.

This clone was counted a single time. This chain links TRBV2 with TRBJ1-4, with D possibly TRBD1 on 5 matching bases. The germline V gene has CDR1 SNHLY and CDR2 FYNNEI. CDR3 size: 15 residues. The V end was cut by 5 bases, the J end by 0 bases, with 10 bases between. This chain's CDR3 is CASSPLGATNEKLFF. DNA of the CDR3: TGTGCCAGCAGTCCCTTGGGGGCAACTAATGAAAAACTGTTTTTT. The whole variable domain, remainder taken from reference TRBV2 and TRBJ1-4, is EPEVTQTPSHQVTQMGQEVILRCVPISNHLYFYWYRQILGQKVEFLVSFYNNEISEKSEIFDDQFSVERPDGSNFTLKIRSTKLEDSAMYFCASSPLGATNEKLFFGSGTQLSVL.